The clone carrying this TCR beta chain was recorded once. The sample comes from a study of blood T cell repertoires in COVID-19. Measured with immunoSEQ multiplex PCR; TCRdb has only the in-frame clones, and not every one. Altogether 200,000 to 250,000 clones are present, about 91% being singletons, with the ten largest covering around 2.6%. Adults between about 18 and 95 years of age took part from 20 to 25 US areas. Cohort assignment relied on participant-reported clinical history. CDR3 size: 15 residues. After removal of 5 bases from V and 3 bases from J, the junction contained 3 bases not matched to a gene. The germline V gene encodes CDR1 LGHNA and CDR2 YSLEER.

This receptor was obtained from a woman in her twenties or thirties with acute COVID-19. The sequenced material came from PBMCs or T cells enriched from blood (not recorded which). The chain has TRBV4-3 and TRBJ1-3; TRBD1 agrees at 11 bases. The CDR3 nucleotides read TGCGCCAGCAGCGGGGGACAGGGGGTTGGAAACACCATATATTTT. As protein: CASSGGQGVGNTIYF.